A single sample is the source of the 15 T cell receptor beta chains below, sequenced in a study of T and B cells in COVID-19 patients. Each TRB amplification used roughly 220-550 ng of genomic DNA from blood. Multiplex PCR with BIOMED2 TRB-A/B primer pools amplified TRB rearrangements. TCRdb re-called the multiplex PCR reads through MiXCR, storing one row per CDR3 protein. The sample lists about 13,000 distinct CDR3 sequences; about 25% were seen once. Sequencing was done on a sample of blood. The receptors were sampled from a human donor who had recovered from COVID-19.

This clonotype was seen repeatedly, ten times or more. This rearrangement joins TRBV27 to TRBJ1-1; weak D call: TRBD1 (5 bases). V lost 4 bases and J lost 0, with 21 bases in between. Germline lookup yields CDR1 MNHEY and CDR2 SMNVEV (reference sequence). This CDR3 is built from 18 residues. CDR3 bases: TGTGCCAGCAGTTCCAGGGTTGGGCTAGGGGATTTGAACACTGAAGCTTTCTTT. This codes for CASSSRVGLGDLNTEAFF.

This clonotype is categorized as medium-sized. The chain employs TRBV6-5 and TRBJ2-3; 8 positions match TRBD1. Germline assignment: CDR1 MNHEY and CDR2 SVGAGI. The V gene end was trimmed by 2 bases and the J gene end by 1 base; junction bases not matched to a gene: 5. The length of the CDR3 is 16 residues. CDR3 coding DNA: TGTGCCAGCAGTTACACCAGGGGGCAGGGCACAGATACGCAGTATTTT. This gives the protein CASSYTRGQGTDTQYF.

By sample share, this clonotype is medium-sized. The chain couples TRBV15 to TRBJ2-5, with D possibly being TRBD1 (5 bases). This CDR3 comprises 14 residues. Trimming stripped 3 bases from V and 5 bases from J, with 13 bases between. From germline, CDR1 is LNHNV and CDR2 YYDKDF (reference sequence). The CDR3 here is CATSSRVQLETQYF. The CDR3, as DNA: TGTGCCACCAGCAGCAGGGTGCAGTTGGAGACCCAGTACTTC. The variable domain in full, completed from reference TRBV15 and TRBJ2-5, reads DAMVIQNPRYQVTQFGKPVTLSCSQTLNHNVMYWYQQKSSQAPKLLFHYYDKDFNNEADTPDNFQSRRPNTSFCFLDIRSPGLGDTAMYLCATSSRVQLETQYFGPGTRLLVL.

This clonotype was seen ten or more times. The chain combines TRBV7-6 with TRBJ2-5; D is ambiguous. CDR1 and CDR2 from the germline V gene are SGHVS and FNYEAQ. The ends were cut back, 5 bases at V and 10 bases at J, with 11 bases in the middle. There are 11 residues in the CDR3. CDR3 sequence: CASSPRRVQYF. Written as DNA, the CDR3 is TGTGCCAGCAGCCCGAGGAGAGTCCAGTACTTC.

This clonotype was seen once. The V call is TRBV18, the J call TRBJ2-3, with TRBD1 matching over 8 bases. The CDR3 totals 15 residues. The germline V gene has CDR1 KGHSH and CDR2 LQKENI. Germline trimming cut 6 bases from V and 2 bases from J; bases unmatched to any gene: 7. This CDR3 is CASSPGTGHTDTQYF. As DNA, the CDR3 is TGTGCCAGCTCCCCCGGGACAGGACACACAGATACGCAGTATTTT.

V usage is TRBV19 and J usage is TRBJ1-6, with 7 positions matching TRBD1. Trimming took 5 bases from V and 6 from J; bases not matched to a gene: 7. The CDR3 length is 15 residues. CDR1 LNHDA and CDR2 SQIVND come from the germline V gene (reference sequence). The CDR3 protein is CASSPRDSANSPLHF. In nucleotides, the CDR3 is TGTGCCAGTAGTCCCCGGGACAGTGCTAATTCACCCCTCCACTTT. The entire variable domain, with the rest obtained from reference TRBV19 and TRBJ1-6, is as follows: DGGITQSPKYLFRKEGQNVTLSCEQNLNHDAMYWYRQDPGQGLRLIYYSQIVNDFQKGDIAEGYSVSREKKESFPLTVTSAQKNPTAFYLCASSPRDSANSPLHFGNGTRLTVT.

Many counts were recorded for this clonotype. One junction end does not reproduce the germline sequence, and a read error may be involved. V and J are TRBV6-5 and TRBJ2-2; 10 nucleotides line up with TRBD1. This CDR3 spans 16 amino acids. The V gene's germline CDR1 is MNHEY and CDR2 SVGAGI. The CDR3 DNA reads TGTGCCATCAGTGATGACAGGGGGCGCGACACCGGGGAGCTGTTTTTT. This sequence encodes CAISDDRGRDTGELFF.

This clonotype has more than one count but fewer than ten. J is TRBJ2-3 and V is TRBV20-1, with unresolved D. The CDR3 is made up of 12 amino acids. CDR1 and CDR2 from the germline V gene are DFQATT and SNEGSKA (reference sequence). V lost 3 bases, J lost 2 bases, and 6 bases lay in between. CDR3 in DNA: TGCAGTGCTAGTTTCCCCACAGATACGCAGTATTTT. Its translation: CSASFPTDTQYF.

This clonotype came up many times. The junction does not match germline at one end; this may be a read error. The chain is built from TRBV6-6 and TRBJ1-1; 8 bases fit TRBD1. This CDR3 has 14 amino acids. The germline gives CDR1 MNHNY, CDR2 SVGAGI (reference sequence). The CDR3 reads CASTYRGLNTEAFF. The CDR3 DNA sequence: TGTGCCAGCACTTACAGGGGGTTGAACACTGAAGCTTTCTTT.

This clonotype is categorized as medium-sized. J is TRBJ2-7 and V is TRBV7-6; the match to TRBD2 covers 8 bases. Looked up from germline, CDR1 is SGHVS and CDR2 is FNYEAQ. The CDR3 totals 16 residues. Trimming cost V 4 bases and J 5 bases; bases outside gene matches: 13. In DNA, the CDR3 is TGTGCCAGCAGCTCTGGGTTACGGGGGGGGAGGCACGAGCAGTACTTC. This sequence encodes CASSSGLRGGRHEQYF.

This clonotype has ten or more counts. This chain connects TRBV30 to TRBJ1-2; no definite D call. The germline CDR1 and CDR2 sequences are GTSNPN and SVGIG (reference sequence). Trimming stripped 3 bases from V and 8 bases from J, with 16 bases between. The CDR3 contains 13 residues. CDR3 region: CAWSPQGGVGYTF. The DNA for the CDR3 is TGTGCCTGGAGCCCCCAAGGCGGGGTCGGCTACACCTTC. Combining the CDR3 with reference TRBV30 and TRBJ1-2 gives the whole variable domain SQTIHQWPATLVQPVGSPLSLECTVEGTSNPNLYWYRQAAGRGLQLLFYSVGIGQISSEVPQNLSASRPQDRQFILSSKKLLLSDSGFYLCAWSPQGGVGYTFGSGTRLTVV.

There are many counts of this clonotype. V gene TRBV6-5 combines with J gene TRBJ1-2; possibly TRBD1 for D (6 bases). Germline V gene data show CDR1 as MNHEY and CDR2 as SVGAGI. V lost 6 bases and J lost 0, with 11 bases in between. The CDR3 runs to 14 residues. CDR3 protein: CASSLTGTNYGYTF. In DNA form, the CDR3 reads TGTGCCAGCAGCCTAACAGGGACTAACTATGGCTACACCTTC.

About this clonotype itself: One junction end does not reproduce the germline sequence, and a read error may be involved. The chain joins TRBV11-2 to TRBJ2-6, with a possible D match to TRBD1 (6 bases). Germline values: CDR1 SGHAT, CDR2 FQNNGV. This CDR3 has 19 amino acids. The CDR3 DNA reads TGCGCCTGCAGCCCCCCCCGGACAGCCCGTTCCTCTGGGGCCAACGTCCTGACTTTC. This sequence encodes CACSPPRTARSSGANVLTF.

The CDR3 spells CASSPGQGDTGELFF. DNA for the CDR3: TGTGCCAGCAGCCCGGGACAGGGGGACACCGGGGAGCTGTTTTTT. The rearrangement uses TRBV6-6 and TRBJ2-2, with 11 positions matching TRBD1. Per germline, CDR1 MNHNY and CDR2 SVGAGI (reference sequence). This CDR3 is 15 amino acids long. V lost 6 bases, J lost 3 bases, and 3 bases stayed unmatched.

Relative to its sample, this clonotype is medium-sized. This chain connects TRBV6-5 to TRBJ2-1; 16 bases are shared with TRBD2. The V and J ends lost 2 bases and 6 bases, in that order; junction bases with no gene match: 7. The length of the CDR3 is 18 residues. Per germline, CDR1 MNHEY and CDR2 SVGAGI. This chain's CDR3 is CASSYAKGTSGRANEQFF. For the CDR3, the DNA is TGTGCCAGCAGTTACGCAAAAGGGACTAGCGGGAGGGCCAATGAGCAGTTCTTC.